A selection of T cell receptor beta chains follows, all from one sample in a study of T-cell memory formation after mild COVID-19. TCRdb independently ran MiXCR on the 5' RACE reads; one entry per CDR3 protein. Altogether tens of thousands of distinct CDR3 sequences are present, 7.3% being singletons, with the ten largest covering less than 1.5%. The sequenced material came from PBMCs or a T cell subset sorted from them (not recorded which). The receptors originated from a man aged 18 to 30 who had mild COVID-19 (a few samples of this study predate the infection). Cell type and time point are not known. The CDR3 runs from the conserved cysteine through the conserved F or W. The D gene is left open where the match is weak. Clone size, where shown, is once, few, many, or a class for clones that have expanded.

d_gene: NA
abundance: many
j_gene: TRBJ2-7
v_gene: TRBV12-3/TRBV12-4
CDR3aa: CASSLQGYEQYF
CDR3nt: TGTGCCAGCAGTCTTCAGGGCTACGAGCAGTACTTC

d_gene: TRBD1
abundance: few
j_gene: TRBJ2-2
v_gene: TRBV19
CDR3aa: CASSPRWTGDFAGELFF
CDR3nt: TGTGCCAGTAGTCCTCGATGGACAGGGGATTTCGCCGGGGAGCTGTTTTTT

d_gene: TRBD2
abundance: few
j_gene: TRBJ2-1
v_gene: TRBV20-1
CDR3aa: CSAYQLADYNEQFF
CDR3nt: TGCAGTGCCTACCAACTAGCGGACTACAATGAGCAGTTCTTC

d_gene: NA
abundance: few
j_gene: TRBJ2-5
v_gene: TRBV5-5
CDR3aa: CASSLEVMQETQYF
CDR3nt: TGTGCCAGCAGCTTGGAGGTTATGCAAGAGACCCAGTACTTC

d_gene: TRBD2
abundance: many
j_gene: TRBJ2-1
v_gene: TRBV29-1
CDR3aa: CSVTLAGAYNEQFF
CDR3nt: TGCAGCGTGACACTAGCGGGGGCCTACAATGAGCAGTTCTTC

d_gene: NA
abundance: many
j_gene: TRBJ2-7
v_gene: TRBV29-1
CDR3aa: CSVGYLTPGEQYF
CDR3nt: TGCAGCGTGGGGTATTTGACTCCGGGCGAGCAGTACTTC

d_gene: NA
abundance: many
j_gene: TRBJ2-3
v_gene: TRBV29-1
CDR3aa: CSVGSDTQYF
CDR3nt: TGCAGCGTTGGTTCAGATACGCAGTATTTT

d_gene: NA
abundance: many
j_gene: TRBJ2-5
v_gene: TRBV11-2
CDR3aa: CASKGGGRETQYF
CDR3nt: TGTGCCAGCAAAGGAGGGGGGAGAGAGACCCAGTACTTC

d_gene: NA
abundance: few
j_gene: TRBJ2-7
v_gene: TRBV6-1
CDR3aa: CASSEATGRPEQYF
CDR3nt: TGTGCCAGCAGTGAAGCGACAGGGAGGCCCGAGCAGTACTTC

d_gene: NA
abundance: few
j_gene: TRBJ1-4
v_gene: TRBV12-3/TRBV12-4
CDR3aa: CASIPWLMFF
CDR3nt: TGTGCCAGCATACCGTGGTTGATGTTTTTT

d_gene: NA
abundance: many
j_gene: TRBJ2-7
v_gene: TRBV7-2
CDR3aa: CASSAWGGRVEQYF
CDR3nt: TGTGCCAGCAGCGCCTGGGGGGGCAGGGTCGAGCAGTACTTC

d_gene: NA
abundance: few
j_gene: TRBJ2-5
v_gene: TRBV2
CDR3aa: CASKGGSTQFETQYF
CDR3nt: TGTGCCAGCAAGGGGGGATCGACCCAATTTGAGACCCAGTACTTC

d_gene: TRBD2
abundance: few
j_gene: TRBJ2-3
v_gene: TRBV7-8
CDR3aa: CASSLVSGGGTDTQYF
CDR3nt: TGTGCCAGCAGCTTAGTTAGCGGGGGGGGCACAGATACGCAGTATTTT

d_gene: TRBD2
abundance: many
j_gene: TRBJ2-5
v_gene: TRBV11-2
CDR3aa: CASRRTSGGVPGWETQYF
CDR3nt: TGTGCCAGCAGGCGTACTAGCGGGGGGGTCCCCGGCTGGGAGACCCAGTACTTC

d_gene: NA
abundance: few
j_gene: TRBJ1-5
v_gene: TRBV6-2/TRBV6-3
CDR3aa: CASSSYVDQPQHF
CDR3nt: TGTGCCAGCTCCTCCTACGTGGATCAGCCCCAGCATTTT

d_gene: NA
abundance: NA
j_gene: TRBJ1-5
v_gene: TRBV19
CDR3aa: CASSIRSPLYNQPQHF
CDR3nt: TGTGCCAGTAGTATTAGAAGTCCATTGTATAATCAGCCCCAGCATTTT

d_gene: TRBD2
abundance: many
j_gene: TRBJ2-3
v_gene: TRBV4-1
CDR3aa: CASSLTRGGPDTQYF
CDR3nt: TGCGCCAGCAGCCTGACGCGGGGGGGCCCGGATACGCAGTATTTT

d_gene: TRBD1
abundance: NA
j_gene: TRBJ2-5
v_gene: TRBV28
CDR3aa: CASSSPGQGGQTQYF
CDR3nt: TGTGCCAGCAGTTCCCCGGGACAGGGGGGACAGACCCAGTACTTC

d_gene: NA
abundance: NA
j_gene: TRBJ2-5
v_gene: TRBV5-1
CDR3aa: CASSLGPSSRRKETQYF
CDR3nt: TGCGCCAGCAGCTTGGGTCCATCCTCGCGACGAAAAGAGACCCAGTACTTC

d_gene: TRBD1
abundance: few
j_gene: TRBJ1-5
v_gene: TRBV12-3/TRBV12-4
CDR3aa: CASSLEDRAQPQHF
CDR3nt: TGTGCCAGCAGTTTAGAAGACAGGGCCCAGCCCCAGCATTTT

d_gene: TRBD1
abundance: few
j_gene: TRBJ1-1
v_gene: TRBV7-8
CDR3aa: CASSRSPRDRAPKVNTEAFF
CDR3nt: TGTGCCAGCAGCAGGTCCCCTCGGGACAGGGCCCCCAAGGTGAACACTGAAGCTTTCTTT

d_gene: NA
abundance: few
j_gene: TRBJ1-2
v_gene: TRBV27
CDR3aa: CASSLLSDSQGYTF
CDR3nt: TGTGCCAGCAGTTTACTCTCGGACAGTCAGGGCTACACCTTC

d_gene: NA
abundance: few
j_gene: TRBJ2-1
v_gene: TRBV6-2/TRBV6-3
CDR3aa: CASSTRPHDEQFF
CDR3nt: TGTGCCAGCAGTACTCGCCCCCACGATGAGCAGTTCTTC

d_gene: TRBD1
abundance: NA
j_gene: TRBJ1-5
v_gene: TRBV20-1
CDR3aa: CSARGQGGNQPQHF
CDR3nt: TGCAGTGCTAGGGGACAGGGAGGAAATCAGCCCCAGCATTTT

d_gene: NA
abundance: NA
j_gene: TRBJ1-1
v_gene: TRBV7-6
CDR3aa: CASSLAISGAANTEAFF
CDR3nt: TGTGCCAGCAGCTTAGCGATCTCGGGGGCGGCGAACACTGAAGCTTTCTTT

d_gene: NA
abundance: many
j_gene: TRBJ2-5
v_gene: TRBV7-2
CDR3aa: CASRGLGETQYF
CDR3nt: TGTGCCAGCAGGGGGTTGGGAGAGACCCAGTACTTC

d_gene: NA
abundance: many
j_gene: TRBJ2-2
v_gene: TRBV5-1
CDR3aa: CASSFQGTGELFF
CDR3nt: TGCGCCAGCAGCTTTCAGGGGACCGGGGAGCTGTTTTTT

d_gene: NA
abundance: few
j_gene: TRBJ1-5
v_gene: TRBV4-2
CDR3aa: CASSLSSDQPQHF
CDR3nt: TGTGCCAGCAGCCTGTCCAGTGATCAGCCCCAGCATTTT

d_gene: NA
abundance: many
j_gene: TRBJ2-3
v_gene: TRBV7-2
CDR3aa: CASSFVGAGTDTQYF
CDR3nt: TGTGCCAGCAGCTTCGTGGGGGCCGGAACAGATACGCAGTATTTT

d_gene: NA
abundance: many
j_gene: TRBJ2-1
v_gene: TRBV6-2/TRBV6-3
CDR3aa: CASSPGRRGALYNEQFF
CDR3nt: TGTGCCAGCAGCCCTGGTCGCCGGGGGGCCCTCTACAATGAGCAGTTCTTC

d_gene: NA
abundance: many
j_gene: TRBJ2-6
v_gene: TRBV4-3
CDR3aa: CASSQDSGVWGRARPGANVLTF
CDR3nt: TGCGCCAGCAGCCAAGATAGTGGAGTTTGGGGCAGGGCTAGACCTGGGGCCAACGTCCTGACTTTC

d_gene: NA
abundance: medium-sized
j_gene: TRBJ1-1
v_gene: TRBV5-5
CDR3aa: CASRSIRGGVRAFF
CDR3nt: TGTGCCAGCAGGTCGATTAGGGGAGGAGTACGCGCTTTCTTT

d_gene: NA
abundance: few
j_gene: TRBJ2-7
v_gene: TRBV20-1
CDR3aa: CSARDRRTSYEQYF
CDR3nt: TGCAGTGCTAGAGATCGTAGGACTTCATACGAGCAGTACTTC

d_gene: NA
abundance: few
j_gene: TRBJ1-6
v_gene: TRBV6-6
CDR3aa: CASSLTGDNSPLHF
CDR3nt: TGTGCCAGCAGTTTAACAGGTGACAATTCACCCCTCCACTTT

d_gene: TRBD1
abundance: NA
j_gene: TRBJ2-1
v_gene: TRBV2
CDR3aa: CASREGQGSGNEQFF
CDR3nt: TGTGCCAGCAGGGAGGGACAGGGGTCGGGCAATGAGCAGTTCTTC

d_gene: NA
abundance: few
j_gene: TRBJ2-3
v_gene: TRBV6-5
CDR3aa: CASTPDPRGDTQYF
CDR3nt: TGTGCCAGCACCCCGGACCCAAGGGGCGATACGCAGTATTTT

d_gene: NA
abundance: few
j_gene: TRBJ2-3
v_gene: TRBV5-1
CDR3aa: CASSDVSTDTQYF
CDR3nt: TGCGCCAGCTCGGACGTTAGCACAGATACGCAGTATTTT

d_gene: TRBD2
abundance: many
j_gene: TRBJ2-3
v_gene: TRBV9
CDR3aa: CASSEGGGTDTQYF
CDR3nt: TGTGCCAGCTCCGAGGGCGGGGGTACAGATACGCAGTATTTT

d_gene: TRBD2
abundance: many
j_gene: TRBJ2-7
v_gene: TRBV9
CDR3aa: CASSVEASGGREQYF
CDR3nt: TGTGCCAGCAGCGTAGAGGCTAGCGGGGGCCGGGAGCAGTACTTC

d_gene: TRBD1
abundance: NA
j_gene: TRBJ1-4
v_gene: TRBV18
CDR3aa: CASSPPGQPNEELFF
CDR3nt: TGTGCCAGCTCACCCCCGGGACAGCCTAATGAAGAACTGTTTTTT

d_gene: NA
abundance: few
j_gene: TRBJ2-3
v_gene: TRBV7-2
CDR3aa: CACSPLAQRNTDTQYF
CDR3nt: TGTGCCTGCAGCCCGCTGGCACAGCGTAACACAGATACGCAGTATTTT

d_gene: TRBD2
abundance: many
j_gene: TRBJ2-1
v_gene: TRBV6-6
CDR3aa: CASSWGTSGYNEQFF
CDR3nt: TGTGCCAGCAGTTGGGGGACTAGCGGGTACAATGAGCAGTTCTTC

d_gene: TRBD2
abundance: NA
j_gene: TRBJ2-5
v_gene: TRBV9
CDR3aa: CASSPRGLVMETQYF
CDR3nt: TGTGCCAGCAGCCCCCGGGGACTAGTGATGGAGACCCAGTACTTC

d_gene: NA
abundance: NA
j_gene: TRBJ2-5
v_gene: TRBV14
CDR3aa: CASSQGLETQYF
CDR3nt: TGTGCCAGCAGCCAAGGGTTGGAGACCCAGTACTTC

d_gene: NA
abundance: many
j_gene: TRBJ2-5
v_gene: TRBV6-2/TRBV6-3
CDR3aa: CASRGFTQYF
CDR3nt: TGTGCCAGCAGAGGGTTTACCCAGTACTTC

d_gene: NA
abundance: NA
j_gene: TRBJ2-2
v_gene: TRBV5-1
CDR3aa: CASSSSVTELASSTGELFF
CDR3nt: TGCGCCAGCAGTAGTAGTGTGACCGAACTAGCCTCGAGCACCGGGGAGCTGTTTTTT

d_gene: TRBD1
abundance: NA
j_gene: TRBJ2-2
v_gene: TRBV11-3
CDR3aa: CASSAAQGDTGELFF
CDR3nt: TGTGCCAGCAGCGCGGCCCAGGGGGACACCGGGGAGCTGTTTTTT

d_gene: NA
abundance: NA
j_gene: TRBJ1-2
v_gene: TRBV6-2/TRBV6-3
CDR3aa: CASSLTDVYGYTF
CDR3nt: TGTGCCAGCAGTTTGACGGATGTATATGGCTACACCTTC

d_gene: NA
abundance: many
j_gene: TRBJ2-3
v_gene: TRBV12-3/TRBV12-4
CDR3aa: CASTLNGGEDTQYF
CDR3nt: TGTGCCAGCACCCTTAACGGGGGAGAAGATACGCAGTATTTT

d_gene: NA
abundance: few
j_gene: TRBJ2-7
v_gene: TRBV14
CDR3aa: CASSQKGMRGGSYEQYF
CDR3nt: TGTGCCAGCAGCCAGAAAGGGATGAGGGGGGGAAGCTACGAGCAGTACTTC

d_gene: NA
abundance: few
j_gene: TRBJ2-5
v_gene: TRBV15
CDR3aa: CATSRDWGTIIQETQYF
CDR3nt: TGTGCCACCAGCAGAGATTGGGGTACCATAATCCAAGAGACCCAGTACTTC

d_gene: NA
abundance: few
j_gene: TRBJ2-2
v_gene: TRBV18
CDR3aa: CASAPPGELFF
CDR3nt: TGTGCCAGTGCCCCGCCCGGGGAGCTGTTTTTT

d_gene: TRBD2
abundance: many
j_gene: TRBJ2-3
v_gene: TRBV4-3
CDR3aa: CASSQDTSGGGETQYF
CDR3nt: TGCGCCAGCAGCCAAGATACTAGCGGGGGGGGCGAAACGCAGTATTTT